This record looks at one T cell receptor (beta chain) sequence and its context. The data were taken from a study of T cells in Graves' hyperthyroidism and ophthalmopathy. V lost 6 bases and J lost 6; bases outside the gene matches: 6. The CDR3 loop spans 15 amino acids. CDR1 is MDHEN and CDR2 is SYDVKM in the germline V gene. The CDR3 regions of TCR beta were amplified from RNA transcripts. First-round RT-PCR targeting the TCR CDR3 was performed with the HTBI primer set. TCRdb reprocessed the multiplex PCR reads via MiXCR and lists one record per CDR3 protein. Here the sample spans about 130,000 distinct CDR3 sequences, roughly a fifth being singletons. Patients were aged 18 to 65, had disease duration under 2 months, and had newly diagnosed hyperthyroidism. For the diagnoses, clinical symptoms, serum thyroxine and TRAb, thyroid ultrasound and orbital computed tomography were used.

This receptor was identified in a woman aged 50 to 60 with Graves' hyperthyroidism that later progressed to Graves' ophthalmopathy. This rearrangement joins TRBV28 to TRBJ2-1, with 12 bases fitting TRBD2. Sequencing was performed on blood. The CDR3 spells CASSLAGGRVNEQFF. The CDR3 nucleotides read TGTGCCAGCAGCCTAGCGGGAGGGCGGGTCAATGAGCAGTTCTTC.